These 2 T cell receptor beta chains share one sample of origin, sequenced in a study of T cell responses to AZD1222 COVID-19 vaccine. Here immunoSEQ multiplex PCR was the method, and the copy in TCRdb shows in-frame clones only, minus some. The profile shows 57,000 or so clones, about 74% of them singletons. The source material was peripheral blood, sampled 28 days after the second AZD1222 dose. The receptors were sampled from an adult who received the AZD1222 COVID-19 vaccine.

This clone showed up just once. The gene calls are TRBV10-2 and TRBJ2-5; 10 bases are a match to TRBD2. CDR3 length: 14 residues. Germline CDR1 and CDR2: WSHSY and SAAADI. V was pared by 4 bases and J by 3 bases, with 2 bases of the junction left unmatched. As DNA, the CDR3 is TGCGCCAGCAGTGGGACTAGCGGAAAAGAGACCCAGTACTTC. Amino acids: CASSGTSGKETQYF.

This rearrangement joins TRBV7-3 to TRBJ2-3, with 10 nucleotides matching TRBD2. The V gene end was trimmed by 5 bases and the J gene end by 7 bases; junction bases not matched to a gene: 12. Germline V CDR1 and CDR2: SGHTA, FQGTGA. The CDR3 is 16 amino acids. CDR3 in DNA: TGTGCCAGCAGCCCCGAGAGCGGGGGGGGCCTGAATACGCAGTATTTT. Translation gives CASSPESGGGLNTQYF.